The 32 T cell receptor beta chains listed next were all sequenced from one sample in a study of cytomegalovirus exposure and HLA in healthy donors. This PCR relied on a set of 60 Vbeta primers and 13 Jbeta primers. The assay was immunoSEQ multiplex PCR, and TCRdb's table has in-frame clones only and misses some. The table has 100,000 to 150,000 clones, 80% seen once. Input material: PBMCs. These receptor sequences come from a man aged 25-40 years in good health and CMV-seropositive.

The count of this clone is one. The chain joins TRBV27 to TRBJ2-7; D perhaps matches TRBD2 (6 bases). Per the germline V gene, CDR1 is MNHEY and CDR2 is SMNVEV (reference sequence). The CDR3 has 14 residues. V lost 7 bases and J 2 bases, leaving 15 bases between the germline ends. The CDR3: CASTSGGTPYEQYF. CDR3 DNA sequence: TGTGCCAGCACCTCTGGCGGGACCCCCTACGAGCAGTACTTC.

This chain links TRBV25-1 with TRBJ1-4, with D tentatively TRBD1 (6 bases). The germline V and J ends were trimmed by 8 bases and 3 bases, with 22 bases remaining between them. There are 17 residues in the CDR3. Germline CDR1 and CDR2: MGHDK and SYGVNS. The CDR3: CASAEWRGGRANEKLFF. In DNA, the CDR3 is TGTGCCAGCGCCGAATGGAGAGGGGGTCGAGCTAATGAAAAACTGTTTTTT.

Of note for this clone: A read error may produce the germline difference seen at one junction end. This chain joins TRBV6-1 and TRBJ1-1, with D uncertain. This CDR3 contains 13 residues. The germline V gene encodes CDR1 MNHNS and CDR2 SASEGT. This CDR3 is CASREDLNTEAFF. In DNA, the CDR3 is TGTGCCAGCAGGGAAGACTTGAACACTGAAGCTTTCTTT.

This chain uses TRBV20-1 with TRBJ2-1; TRBD1 is a possible D gene (5 bases). The germline CDR1 and CDR2 sequences are DFQATT and SNEGSKA (reference sequence). There are 11 residues in the CDR3. V was cut by 3 bases and J by 10 bases, with 10 bases left in between. For the CDR3, the DNA is TGCAGTGCTAGTTTAGGGGTCGAGCAGTTCTTC. Encoded protein: CSASLGVEQFF.

This chain links TRBV10-1 with TRBJ2-2; possibly TRBD2 for D (6 bases). The CDR3 runs 15 residues. V dropped 4 bases and J dropped 4 bases, with 13 bases sitting between them. In germline, CDR1 is WNHNN, CDR2 SYGVQD (reference sequence). As DNA, the CDR3 is TGCGCCAGCAGTGCCGGGCAGGGAGGCACCGGGGAGCTGTTTTTT. Residues: CASSAGQGGTGELFF.

The rearrangement joins TRBV30 to TRBJ2-7, with D perhaps TRBD1 (5 bases). The germline V gene encodes CDR1 GTSNPN and CDR2 SVGIG (reference sequence). This CDR3 is 14 amino acids long. Trimming stripped 2 bases from V and 6 bases from J, with 17 bases between. The CDR3 loop reads CAWSKGAGRPEQYF. The CDR3 nucleotides are TGTGCCTGGAGTAAGGGTGCAGGGCGCCCCGAGCAGTACTTC.

J is TRBJ1-4 and V is TRBV5-1; D is ambiguous. CDR3 length: 15 amino acids. V gave up 0 bases and J gave up 8 bases, with 14 bases separating them. Germline V gives CDR1 SGHRS, CDR2 YFSETQ. CDR3: CASSLGQVIGEKLFF. The CDR3 bases are TGCGCCAGCAGCTTGGGTCAGGTAATCGGAGAAAAACTGTTTTTT.

The sample holds one count of this clone. This chain connects TRBV6-1 to TRBJ2-3; 8 positions agree with TRBD2. CDR1 is MNHNS and CDR2 is SASEGT in the germline V gene. With V trimmed by 4 bases and J by 4 bases, 13 bases remained unmatched. CDR3 length equals 17 residues. The CDR3 protein is CASSVVTSAWIADTQYF. In nucleotides, the CDR3 is TGTGCCAGCAGTGTAGTGACTAGCGCGTGGATCGCAGATACGCAGTATTTT.

The V gene is TRBV11-3, the J gene TRBJ1-4; D unclear. The CDR3 is made up of 18 amino acids. V lost 4 bases and J 0 bases, leaving 18 bases between the germline ends. CDR1 SGHNT and CDR2 YENEEA come from the germline V gene. The CDR3 nucleotides are TGTGCCAGCAGCTATAGGAAGGACTCACAAGCAACTAATGAAAAACTGTTTTTT. Encoded protein: CASSYRKDSQATNEKLFF.

This chain connects TRBV5-6 to TRBJ2-5; possibly TRBD1 for D (5 bases). Gene TRBJ2-7 matches the end of the DNA better, so the J call may be wrong. The CDR3 runs to 13 residues. Germline loops: CDR1 SGHDT, CDR2 YYEEEE. DNA for the CDR3: TGTGCCAGCAGTGGGCTAGGGGTTTTCGAGCAGTACTTC. Residues: CASSGLGVFEQYF.

The chain is built from TRBV30 and TRBJ1-1; D might be TRBD1 (5 bases). V was pared by 1 base and J by 6 bases, with 9 bases between. This CDR3 has 12 amino acids. Germline assignment: CDR1 GTSNPN and CDR2 SVGIG (reference sequence). The CDR3 DNA sequence: TGTGCCTGGAGTGGACAGTACTCTGAAGCTTTCTTT. It is translated as CAWSGQYSEAFF.

The chain employs TRBV2 and TRBJ2-5; 8 bases align to TRBD2. The CDR3 contains 15 residues. CDR1 and CDR2 from the germline V gene are SNHLY and FYNNEI. The J segment lost 0 bases and the V segment lost 7 bases, leaving 7 bases of the junction unmatched. The CDR3 sequence is CASTGGGGYQETQYF. DNA of the CDR3: TGTGCCAGCACCGGGGGGGGAGGGTACCAAGAGACCCAGTACTTC.

This clone has a single count. This sequence joins TRBV2 and TRBJ2-1; 13 nucleotides agree with TRBD2. This CDR3 contains 15 residues. CDR1 and CDR2 (germline): SNHLY, FYNNEI. The V segment lost 5 bases and the J segment 7 bases; nucleotides outside the gene matches: 5. The CDR3 coding sequence is TGTGCCAGCAGTACACTAGCGGGGGGGCTGAATGAGCAGTTCTTC. Its translation: CASSTLAGGLNEQFF.

In this sample, this clone turned up a few times. J is TRBJ1-2 and V is TRBV28; D is unresolved. The germline V gene has CDR1 MDHEN and CDR2 SYDVKM. The CDR3 consists of 13 residues. V lost 4 bases to trimming and J lost 4 bases, with 10 bases between them. Here the CDR3 DNA reads TGTGCCAGCAGTTCGCTAGGTATCTATGGCTACACCTTC. It codes for CASSSLGIYGYTF.

The chain has TRBV14 and TRBJ2-5; D is perhaps TRBD1 (6 bases). Germline V gene lookup returns CDR1 SGHDN and CDR2 FVKESK. This CDR3 comprises 14 residues. V lost 4 bases and J 4 bases, leaving 13 bases between the germline ends. The CDR3 loop is CASSLHRAGETQYF. CDR3 nucleotide sequence: TGTGCCAGCAGCCTACACAGGGCGGGAGAGACCCAGTACTTC.

This clone has at least ten counts. CDR3 sequence (DNA): TGTGCCAGCAGCTTAAGGGAAGGCGGGAGCTCCTATAATTCACCCCTCCACTTT. It specifies CASSLREGGSSYNSPLHF. The J gene is TRBJ1-6, the V gene TRBV11-2; D not resolved. This CDR3 has 18 amino acids. Trimming stripped 2 bases from V and 0 bases from J, with 14 bases between. From germline, CDR1 is SGHAT and CDR2 FQNNGV.

The chain couples TRBV19 to TRBJ1-4, with D uncertain. Germline loops: CDR1 LNHDA, CDR2 SQIVND (reference sequence). The length of the CDR3 is 14 residues. Trimming shortened V by 8 bases and J by 3 bases, and 13 bases separated the two germline ends. The CDR3 loop is CASSVAHPNEKLFF. The CDR3 DNA is TGTGCCAGTTCCGTCGCGCACCCTAATGAAAAACTGTTTTTT.

This chain uses TRBV7-2 with TRBJ2-4, with TRBD2 as a possible D gene (7 bases). There are 15 residues in the CDR3. V was pared by 5 bases and J by 4 bases, with 15 bases between. Germline V lookup: CDR1 SGHTA, CDR2 FQGNSA. CDR3 sequence: CASSKGGAVKNIQYF. The CDR3 DNA follows: TGTGCCAGCAGCAAGGGGGGGGCCGTAAAAAACATTCAGTACTTC. The variable domain in full, with the rest retrieved from reference TRBV7-2 and TRBJ2-4, is GAGVSQSPSNKVTEKGKDVELRCDPISGHTALYWYRQSLGQGLEFLIYFQGNSAPDKSGLPSDRFSAERTGGSVSTLTIQRTQQEDSAVYLCASSKGGAVKNIQYFGAGTRLSVL.

The chain couples TRBV7-9 to TRBJ2-1, with TRBD1 as a possible D gene (6 bases). Germline CDR1 is SEHNR and CDR2 is FQNEAQ (reference sequence). This CDR3 is 13 amino acids long. V dropped 5 bases and J dropped 5 bases, with 10 bases sitting between them. The CDR3 region has the DNA TGTGCCAGCAGCACTGGGACACACAATGAGCAGTTCTTC. Its protein product is CASSTGTHNEQFF.

The chain has TRBV7-8 and TRBJ1-1; D is undetermined. Per the germline V gene, CDR1 is SGHVS and CDR2 is FQNEAQ. This CDR3 is built from 15 residues. V was trimmed by 5 bases and J by 3 bases, leaving 16 bases between them. The CDR3 here is CASSHPGARDTEAFF. The CDR3 nucleotides read TGTGCCAGCAGCCATCCGGGTGCGAGGGACACTGAAGCTTTCTTT.

This clone occurred once. V usage is TRBV9 and J usage is TRBJ2-2; no clear D. The CDR3 length is 12 residues. Germline CDR1 reads SGDLS; CDR2 reads YYNGEE. The V gene lost 4 bases and the J gene lost 7 bases, with 8 bases spanning the gap. CDR3 residues: CASSKRDGELFF. The CDR3 nucleotides are TGTGCCAGCAGCAAACGAGACGGGGAGCTGTTTTTT. Filled out from reference TRBV9 and TRBJ2-2, the complete variable domain reads DSGVTQTPKHLITATGQRVTLRCSPRSGDLSVYWYQQSLDQGLQFLIQYYNGEERAKGNILERFSAQQFPDLHSELNLSSLELGDSALYFCASSKRDGELFFGEGSRLTVL.

The chain joins TRBV6-1 to TRBJ2-5; the match to TRBD2 covers 7 bases. V lost 3 bases to trimming and J lost 0 bases; unmatched junction nucleotides: 7. Germline-derived CDR1 and CDR2 are MNHNS and SASEGT. CDR3 length: 16 residues. The CDR3 reads CASSEGGVVYQETQYF. The CDR3, as DNA: TGTGCCAGCAGTGAGGGGGGGGTGGTCTACCAAGAGACCCAGTACTTC.

This clone was seen only once. The chain uses TRBV6-4 and TRBJ2-5; 8 bases fit TRBD2. The length of the CDR3 is 15 residues. Per the germline V gene, CDR1 is MRHNA and CDR2 is SNTAGT. The junction had 8 bases not matched to a gene; V was cut back by 3 bases and J by 5 bases. Here the CDR3 DNA reads TGTGCCAGCAGTGAACGGGGGGGCCCCAGGGAGACCCAGTACTTC. It encodes CASSERGGPRETQYF.

CDR3 nucleotide sequence: TGTGCCAGCAGCCAAGGGCGGGGGTTCTACGAGCAGTACTTC. It codes for CASSQGRGFYEQYF. V usage is TRBV14 and J usage is TRBJ2-7, with 7 bases lining up with TRBD2. Per germline, CDR1 SGHDN and CDR2 FVKESK. The CDR3 loop spans 14 amino acids. J lost 3 bases, V lost 1 base, and 3 bases had no gene match.

Notes on this clone: An end of the junction does not agree with germline; a read error may underlie this. The rearrangement uses TRBV7-8 and TRBJ1-1; 7 nucleotides agree with TRBD1. The CDR3 consists of 15 residues. Germline values: CDR1 SGHVS, CDR2 FQNEAQ. The CDR3 here is CASSSSGQPNSEAFF. The CDR3 DNA reads as TGTGCCAGCAGCTCGTCGGGACAGCCGAACAGTGAAGCTTTCTTT.

This chain connects TRBV28 to TRBJ2-2; D may be TRBD1 (5 bases). V shed 3 bases and J shed 7 bases, with 9 bases lying between them. Per germline, CDR1 MDHEN and CDR2 SYDVKM. The length of the CDR3 is 13 residues. The CDR3 sequence: CASSFRVDGELFF. CDR3 sequence (DNA): TGTGCCAGCAGTTTCAGGGTTGACGGGGAGCTGTTTTTT.

The chain links TRBV2 to TRBJ2-2; 7 positions agree with TRBD2. V trimming: 7 bases; J trimming: 0 bases; junction bases outside the gene matches: 2. This CDR3 is built from 14 residues. Germline V gene sequence: CDR1 SNHLY, CDR2 FYNNEI. CDR3 nucleotides: TGTGCCAGCACCGGACTAGCGAACACCGGGGAGCTGTTTTTT. As protein: CASTGLANTGELFF.

This clone was detected once. This chain uses TRBV2 with TRBJ2-2; 7 bases align to TRBD1. The germline CDR1 and CDR2 sequences are SNHLY and FYNNEI. V dropped 5 bases and J dropped 4; count of bases not matched to a gene: 4. The CDR3 runs to 14 residues. As DNA, the CDR3 is TGTGCCAGCAGTACGGGACAGTTCACCGGGGAGCTGTTTTTT. It is translated as CASSTGQFTGELFF.

The V call is TRBV2, the J call TRBJ2-5; weak D call: TRBD1 (5 bases). The CDR3 loop spans 14 amino acids. CDR1 and CDR2 (germline): SNHLY, FYNNEI. V lost 8 bases and J 1 base, leaving 14 bases between the germline ends. CDR3 DNA: TGTGCCAGCCAGGTCAGGGAATCCCAAGAGACCCAGTACTTC. This sequence encodes CASQVRESQETQYF.

The rearrangement uses TRBV27 and TRBJ2-7; 9 bases match TRBD1. The V segment lost 6 bases and the J segment 4 bases; nucleotides outside the gene matches: 7. The CDR3 has 14 residues. Germline CDR1 reads MNHEY; CDR2 reads SMNVEV (reference sequence). The CDR3 spells CASSPTGGRYEQYF. DNA for the CDR3: TGTGCCAGCAGCCCAACAGGGGGCCGTTACGAGCAGTACTTC.

The rearrangement joins TRBV29-1 to TRBJ2-1; 8 bases line up with TRBD1. This CDR3 has 15 amino acids. Germline values: CDR1 SQVTM, CDR2 ANQGSEA. The trim removed 2 bases at V and 4 bases at J, leaving 7 bases unmatched. CDR3 protein: CSVETDRGKYNEQFF. CDR3 bases: TGCAGCGTTGAAACCGACAGGGGCAAGTACAATGAGCAGTTCTTC.

V usage is TRBV27 and J usage is TRBJ2-7, with TRBD1 as a possible D gene (6 bases). CDR1 and CDR2 from the germline V gene are MNHEY and SMNVEV (reference sequence). Trimming took 4 bases from V and 5 from J, leaving 15 bases between them. CDR3 size: 14 residues. CDR3 residues: CASSWVNRVDEQYF. CDR3 sequence (DNA): TGTGCCAGCAGTTGGGTCAACAGGGTCGACGAGCAGTACTTC.